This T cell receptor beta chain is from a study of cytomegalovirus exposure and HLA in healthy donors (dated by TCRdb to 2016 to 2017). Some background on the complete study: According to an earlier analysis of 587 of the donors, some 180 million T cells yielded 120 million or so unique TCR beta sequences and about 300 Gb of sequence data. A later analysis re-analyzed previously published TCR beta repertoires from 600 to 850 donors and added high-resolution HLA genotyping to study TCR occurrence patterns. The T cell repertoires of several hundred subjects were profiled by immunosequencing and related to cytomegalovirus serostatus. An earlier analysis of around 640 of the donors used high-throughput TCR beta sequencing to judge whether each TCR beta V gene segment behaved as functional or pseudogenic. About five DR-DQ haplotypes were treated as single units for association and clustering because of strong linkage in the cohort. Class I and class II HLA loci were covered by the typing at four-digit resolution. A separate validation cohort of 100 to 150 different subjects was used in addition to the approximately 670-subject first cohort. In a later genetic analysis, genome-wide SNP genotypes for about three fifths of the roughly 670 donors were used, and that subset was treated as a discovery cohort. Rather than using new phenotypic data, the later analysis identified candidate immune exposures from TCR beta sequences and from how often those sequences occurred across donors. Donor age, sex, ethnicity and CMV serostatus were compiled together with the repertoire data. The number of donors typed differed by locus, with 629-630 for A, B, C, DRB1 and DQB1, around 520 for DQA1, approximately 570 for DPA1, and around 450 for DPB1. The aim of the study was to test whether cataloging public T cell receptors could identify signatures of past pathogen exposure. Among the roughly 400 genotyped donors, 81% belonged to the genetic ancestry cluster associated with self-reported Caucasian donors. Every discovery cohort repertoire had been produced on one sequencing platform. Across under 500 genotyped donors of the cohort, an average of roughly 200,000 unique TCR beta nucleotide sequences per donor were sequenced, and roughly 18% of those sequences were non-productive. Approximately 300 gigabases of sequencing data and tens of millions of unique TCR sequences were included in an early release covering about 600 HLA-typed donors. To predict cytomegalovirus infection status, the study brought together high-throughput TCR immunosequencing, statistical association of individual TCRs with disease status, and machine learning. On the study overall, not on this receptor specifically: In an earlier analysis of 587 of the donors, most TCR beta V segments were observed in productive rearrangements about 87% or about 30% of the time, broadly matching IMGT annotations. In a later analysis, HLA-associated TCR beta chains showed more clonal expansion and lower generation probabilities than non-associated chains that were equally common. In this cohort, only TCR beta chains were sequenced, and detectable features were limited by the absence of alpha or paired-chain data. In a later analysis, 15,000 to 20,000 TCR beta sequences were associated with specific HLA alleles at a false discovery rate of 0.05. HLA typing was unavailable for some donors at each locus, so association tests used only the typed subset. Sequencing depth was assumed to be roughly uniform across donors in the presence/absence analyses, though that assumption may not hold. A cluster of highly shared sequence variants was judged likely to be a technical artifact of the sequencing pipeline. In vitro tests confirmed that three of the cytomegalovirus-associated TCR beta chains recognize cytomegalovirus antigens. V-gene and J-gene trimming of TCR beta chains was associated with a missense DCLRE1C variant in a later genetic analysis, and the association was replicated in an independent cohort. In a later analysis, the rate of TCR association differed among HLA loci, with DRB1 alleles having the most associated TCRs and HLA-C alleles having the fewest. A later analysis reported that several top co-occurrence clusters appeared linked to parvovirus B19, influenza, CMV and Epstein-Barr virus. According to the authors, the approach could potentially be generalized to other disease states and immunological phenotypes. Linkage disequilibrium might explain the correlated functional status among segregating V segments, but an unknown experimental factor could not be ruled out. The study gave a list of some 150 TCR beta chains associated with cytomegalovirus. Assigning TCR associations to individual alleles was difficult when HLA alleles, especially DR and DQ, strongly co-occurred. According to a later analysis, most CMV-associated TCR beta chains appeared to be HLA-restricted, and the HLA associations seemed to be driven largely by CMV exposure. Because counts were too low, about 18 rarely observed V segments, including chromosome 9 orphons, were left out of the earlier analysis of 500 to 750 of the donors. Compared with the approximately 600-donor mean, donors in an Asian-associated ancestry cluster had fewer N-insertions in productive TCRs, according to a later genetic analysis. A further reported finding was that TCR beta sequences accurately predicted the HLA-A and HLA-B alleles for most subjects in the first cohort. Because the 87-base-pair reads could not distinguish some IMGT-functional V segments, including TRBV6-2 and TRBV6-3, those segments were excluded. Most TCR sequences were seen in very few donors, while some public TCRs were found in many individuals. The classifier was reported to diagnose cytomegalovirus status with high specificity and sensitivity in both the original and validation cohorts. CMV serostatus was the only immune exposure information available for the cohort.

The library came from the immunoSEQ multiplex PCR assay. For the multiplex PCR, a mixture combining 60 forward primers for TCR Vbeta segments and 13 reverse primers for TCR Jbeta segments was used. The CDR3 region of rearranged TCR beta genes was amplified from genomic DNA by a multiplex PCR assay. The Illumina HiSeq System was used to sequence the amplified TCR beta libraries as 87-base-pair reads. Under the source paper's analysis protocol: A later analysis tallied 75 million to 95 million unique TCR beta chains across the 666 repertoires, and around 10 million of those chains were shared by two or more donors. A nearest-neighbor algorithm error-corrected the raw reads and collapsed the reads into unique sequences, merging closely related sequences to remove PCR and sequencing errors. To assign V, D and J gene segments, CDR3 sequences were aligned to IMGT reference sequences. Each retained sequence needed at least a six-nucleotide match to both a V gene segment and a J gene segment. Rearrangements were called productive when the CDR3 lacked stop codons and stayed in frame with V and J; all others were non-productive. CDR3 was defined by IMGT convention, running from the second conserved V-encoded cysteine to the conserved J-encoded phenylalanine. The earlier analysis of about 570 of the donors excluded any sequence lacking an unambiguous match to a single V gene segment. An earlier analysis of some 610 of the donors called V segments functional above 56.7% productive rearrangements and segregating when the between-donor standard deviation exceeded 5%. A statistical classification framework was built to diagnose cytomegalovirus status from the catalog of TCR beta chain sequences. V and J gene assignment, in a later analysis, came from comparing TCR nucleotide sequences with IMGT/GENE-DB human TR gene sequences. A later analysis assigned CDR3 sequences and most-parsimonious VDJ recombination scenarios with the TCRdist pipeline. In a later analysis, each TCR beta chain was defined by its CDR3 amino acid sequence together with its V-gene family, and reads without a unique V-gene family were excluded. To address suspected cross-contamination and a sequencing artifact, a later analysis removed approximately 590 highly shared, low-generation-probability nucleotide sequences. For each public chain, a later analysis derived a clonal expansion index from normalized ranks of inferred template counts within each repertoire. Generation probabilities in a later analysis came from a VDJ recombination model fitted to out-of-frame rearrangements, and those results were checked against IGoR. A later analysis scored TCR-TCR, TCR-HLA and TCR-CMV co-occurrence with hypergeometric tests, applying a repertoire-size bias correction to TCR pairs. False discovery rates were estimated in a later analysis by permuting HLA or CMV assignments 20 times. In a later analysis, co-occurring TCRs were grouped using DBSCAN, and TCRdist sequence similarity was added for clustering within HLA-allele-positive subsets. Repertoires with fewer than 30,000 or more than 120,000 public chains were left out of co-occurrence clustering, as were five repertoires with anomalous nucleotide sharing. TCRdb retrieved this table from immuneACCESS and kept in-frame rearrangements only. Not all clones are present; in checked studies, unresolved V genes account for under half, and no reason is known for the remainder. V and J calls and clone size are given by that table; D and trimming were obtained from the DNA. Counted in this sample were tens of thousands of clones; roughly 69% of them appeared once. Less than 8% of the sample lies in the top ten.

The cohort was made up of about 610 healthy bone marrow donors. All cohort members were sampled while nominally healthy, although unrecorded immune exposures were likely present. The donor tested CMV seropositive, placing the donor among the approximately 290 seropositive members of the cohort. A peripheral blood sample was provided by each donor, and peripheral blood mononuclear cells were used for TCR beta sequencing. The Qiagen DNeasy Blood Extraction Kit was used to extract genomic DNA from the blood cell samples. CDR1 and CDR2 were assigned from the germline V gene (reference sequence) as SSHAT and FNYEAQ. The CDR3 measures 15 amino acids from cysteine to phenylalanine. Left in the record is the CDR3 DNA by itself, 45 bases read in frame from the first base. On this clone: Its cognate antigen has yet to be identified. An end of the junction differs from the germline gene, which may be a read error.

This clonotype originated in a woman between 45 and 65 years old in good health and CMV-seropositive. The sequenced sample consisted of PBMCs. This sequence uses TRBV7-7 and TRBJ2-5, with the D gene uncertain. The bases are TGTGCTAGCAGCTTAGTTCTGTCCGTCAGAGAGACCCAGTACTTC. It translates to CASSLVLSVRETQYF.